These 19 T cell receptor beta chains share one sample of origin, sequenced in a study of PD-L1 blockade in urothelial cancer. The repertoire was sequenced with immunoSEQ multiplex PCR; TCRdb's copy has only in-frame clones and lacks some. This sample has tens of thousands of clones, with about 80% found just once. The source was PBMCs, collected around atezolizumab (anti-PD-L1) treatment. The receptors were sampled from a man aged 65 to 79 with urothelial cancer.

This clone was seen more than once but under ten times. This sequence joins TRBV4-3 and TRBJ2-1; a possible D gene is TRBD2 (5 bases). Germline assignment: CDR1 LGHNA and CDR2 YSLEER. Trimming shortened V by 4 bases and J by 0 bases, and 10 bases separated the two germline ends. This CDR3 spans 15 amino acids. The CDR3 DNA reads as TGCGCCAGCAGCCCGTATGGGAGCTCCTACAATGAGCAGTTCTTC. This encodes CASSPYGSSYNEQFF.

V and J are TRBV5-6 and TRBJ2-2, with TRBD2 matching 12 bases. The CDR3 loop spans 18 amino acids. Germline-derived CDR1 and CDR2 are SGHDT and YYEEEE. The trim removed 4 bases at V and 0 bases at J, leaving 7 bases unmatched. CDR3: CASSPSGGEPANTGELFF. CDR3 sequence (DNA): TGTGCCAGCAGCCCTAGCGGGGGGGAGCCCGCGAACACCGGGGAGCTGTTTTTT.

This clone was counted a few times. CDR3 amino acids: CASSLRERNKNIQYF. DNA for the CDR3: TGTGCCAGCAGTTTGCGGGAGAGGAACAAAAACATTCAGTACTTC. This chain connects TRBV27 to TRBJ2-4, with 7 bases matching TRBD2. The CDR3 length is 15 residues. Unmatched junction bases numbered 5, after V lost 3 bases and J lost 3 bases. CDR1 MNHEY and CDR2 SMNVEV come from the germline V gene (reference sequence).

CDR3 sequence: CASSLNPPGNTGELFF. Written as DNA, the CDR3 is TGTGCCAGCAGCTTAAACCCCCCGGGGAACACCGGGGAGCTGTTTTTT. The rearrangement joins TRBV7-3 to TRBJ2-2; D not certain. Germline lookup yields CDR1 SGHTA and CDR2 FQGTGA. The V end was cut by 1 base, the J end by 1 base, with 10 bases between. This CDR3 is built from 16 residues.

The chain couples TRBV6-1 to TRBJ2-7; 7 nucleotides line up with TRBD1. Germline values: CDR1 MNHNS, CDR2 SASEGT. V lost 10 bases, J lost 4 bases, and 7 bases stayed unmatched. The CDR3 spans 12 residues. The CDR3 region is CAIDRAQYEQYF. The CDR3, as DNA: TGTGCCATAGACAGGGCCCAATACGAGCAGTACTTC.

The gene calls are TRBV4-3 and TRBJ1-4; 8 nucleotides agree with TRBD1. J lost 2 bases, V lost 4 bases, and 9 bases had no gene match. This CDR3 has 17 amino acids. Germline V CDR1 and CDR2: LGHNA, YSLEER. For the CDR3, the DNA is TGCGCCAGCAGCCCGCAGGGGGCGCGGAGGACTAATGAAAAACTGTTTTTT. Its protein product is CASSPQGARRTNEKLFF.

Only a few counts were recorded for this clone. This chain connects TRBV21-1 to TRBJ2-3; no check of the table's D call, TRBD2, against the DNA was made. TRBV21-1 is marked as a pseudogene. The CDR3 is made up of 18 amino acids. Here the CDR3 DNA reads TGTGCCAGCAGCTTGGGTTTTTTACGGGACTATAGAACAGATACGCAGTATTTT. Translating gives CASSLGFLRDYRTDTQYF.

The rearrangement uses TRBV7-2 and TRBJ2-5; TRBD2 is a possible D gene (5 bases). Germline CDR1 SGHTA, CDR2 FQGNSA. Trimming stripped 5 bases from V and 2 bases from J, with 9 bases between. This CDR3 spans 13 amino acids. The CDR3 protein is CASSPGYQETQYF. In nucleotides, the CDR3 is TGTGCCAGCAGCCCGGGGTATCAAGAGACCCAGTACTTC.

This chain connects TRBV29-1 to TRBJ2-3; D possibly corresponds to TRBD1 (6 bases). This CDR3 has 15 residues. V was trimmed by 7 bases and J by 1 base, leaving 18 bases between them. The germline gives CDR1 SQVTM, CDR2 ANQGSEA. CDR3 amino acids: CSGTGTSGGTDTQYF. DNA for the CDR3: TGCAGCGGAACCGGGACAAGTGGAGGCACAGATACGCAGTATTTT.

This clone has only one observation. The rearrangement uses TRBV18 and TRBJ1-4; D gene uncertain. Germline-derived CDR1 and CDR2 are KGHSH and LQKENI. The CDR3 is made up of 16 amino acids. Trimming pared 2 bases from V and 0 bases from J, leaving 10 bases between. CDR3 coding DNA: TGTGCCAGCTCACCAGATCGGGTCGCAACTAATGAAAAACTGTTTTTT. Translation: CASSPDRVATNEKLFF.

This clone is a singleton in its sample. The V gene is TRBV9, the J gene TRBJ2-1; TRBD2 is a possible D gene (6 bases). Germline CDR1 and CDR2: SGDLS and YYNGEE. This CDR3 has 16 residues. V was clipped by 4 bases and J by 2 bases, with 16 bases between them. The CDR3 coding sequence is TGTGCCAGCAGCCCGACCCGGGGGAACCCCTACAATGAGCAGTTCTTC. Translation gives CASSPTRGNPYNEQFF.

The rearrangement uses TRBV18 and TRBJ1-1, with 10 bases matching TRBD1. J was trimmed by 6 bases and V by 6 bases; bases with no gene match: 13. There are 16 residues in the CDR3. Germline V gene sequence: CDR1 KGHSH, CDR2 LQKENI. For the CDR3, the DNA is TGTGCCAGCTCCTTTGACGGGACAGGGGACAGGGCTGAAGCTTTCTTT. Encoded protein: CASSFDGTGDRAEAFF. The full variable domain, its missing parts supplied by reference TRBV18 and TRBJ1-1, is NAGVMQNPRHLVRRRGQEARLRCSPMKGHSHVYWYRQLPEEGLKFMVYLQKENIIDESGMPKERFSAEFPKEGPSILRIQQVVRGDSAAYFCASSFDGTGDRAEAFFGQGTRLTVV.

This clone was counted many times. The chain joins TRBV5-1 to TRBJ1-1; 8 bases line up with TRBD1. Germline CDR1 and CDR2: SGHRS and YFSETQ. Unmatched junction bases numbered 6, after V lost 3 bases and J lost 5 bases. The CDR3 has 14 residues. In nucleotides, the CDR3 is TGCGCCAGCAGCTCCGGACAGGGTCGTACTGAAGCTTTCTTT. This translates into CASSSGQGRTEAFF.

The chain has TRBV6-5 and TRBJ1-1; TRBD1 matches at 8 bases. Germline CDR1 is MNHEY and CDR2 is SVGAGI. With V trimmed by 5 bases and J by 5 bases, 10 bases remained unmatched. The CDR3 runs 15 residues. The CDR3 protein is CASSPRQGSGTEAFF. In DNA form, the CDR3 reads TGTGCCAGCAGTCCTAGACAGGGGTCTGGGACTGAAGCTTTCTTT.

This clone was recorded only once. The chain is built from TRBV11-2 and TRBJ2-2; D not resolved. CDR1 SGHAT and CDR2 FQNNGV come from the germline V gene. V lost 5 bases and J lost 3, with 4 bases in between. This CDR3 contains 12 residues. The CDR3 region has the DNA TGTGCCAGCAGCCGCGACACCGGGGAGCTGTTTTTT. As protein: CASSRDTGELFF.

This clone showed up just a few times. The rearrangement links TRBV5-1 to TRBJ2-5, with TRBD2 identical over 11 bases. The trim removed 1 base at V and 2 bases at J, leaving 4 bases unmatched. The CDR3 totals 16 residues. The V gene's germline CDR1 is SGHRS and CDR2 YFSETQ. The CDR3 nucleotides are TGCGCCAGCAGCTTGTGGGGACTAGCGGAACAAGAGACCCAGTACTTC. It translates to CASSLWGLAEQETQYF.

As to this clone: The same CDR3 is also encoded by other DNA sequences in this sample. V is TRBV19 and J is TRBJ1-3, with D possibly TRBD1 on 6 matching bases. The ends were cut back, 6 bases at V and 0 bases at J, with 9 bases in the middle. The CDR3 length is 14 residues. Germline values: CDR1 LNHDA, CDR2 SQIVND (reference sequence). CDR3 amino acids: CASRDRRSGNTIYF. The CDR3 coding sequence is TGTGCCAGTAGGGACAGACGCTCTGGAAACACCATATATTTT.

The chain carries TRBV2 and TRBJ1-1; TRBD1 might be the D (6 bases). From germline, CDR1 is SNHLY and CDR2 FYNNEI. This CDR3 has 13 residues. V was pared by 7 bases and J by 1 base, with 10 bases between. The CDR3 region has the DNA TGTGCCAGCACGCCGGACAGGAACACTGAAGCTTTCTTT. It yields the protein CASTPDRNTEAFF.

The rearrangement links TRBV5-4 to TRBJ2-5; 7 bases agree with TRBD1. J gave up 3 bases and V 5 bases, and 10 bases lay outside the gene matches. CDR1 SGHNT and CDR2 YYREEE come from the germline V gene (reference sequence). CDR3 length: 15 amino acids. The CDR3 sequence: CASSSMRGQEETQYF. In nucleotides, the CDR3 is TGTGCCAGCAGTTCCATGAGAGGACAGGAAGAGACCCAGTACTTC.